This T cell receptor (beta chain) was captured by sequencing in a study of cytomegalovirus exposure and HLA in healthy donors. Germline assignment: CDR1 SGHRS and CDR2 YFSETQ. This CDR3 has 13 residues. In regard to this clone: What it recognizes is unknown. A junction boundary mismatches the germline segment, possibly from a read error.

Study-level points and caveats: According to a later analysis, donors in an Asian-associated ancestry cluster reportedly had fewer N-insertions than the approximately 670-donor mean. Altogether, around 160 TCR beta chains were recorded as cytomegalovirus-associated. TCR beta chain V- and J-gene trimming was linked, in a later analysis, to a missense variant in DCLRE1C. Donor immune exposure was known only as CMV serostatus.

The PCR employed 60 Vbeta primers together with 13 Jbeta primers. TCRdb's table, derived via immunoSEQ multiplex PCR, lists solely in-frame clones and lacks some. The sample includes a few hundred thousand clones, about 70% of them seen just once. Material for sequencing was PBMCs. This receptor was taken from a woman between 25 and 40 years old in good health and CMV-seronegative. The chain employs TRBV5-1 and TRBJ2-1; D possibly corresponds to TRBD2 (6 bases). CDR3 DNA sequence: TGCGCCAGCAGCCTCGACAGACCCTGGGAGGTCCTCTTC. It specifies CASSLDRPWEVLF.